These 17 T cell receptor beta chains came from one sample sequenced in a study of shared clonotypes between healthy human individuals. Measured with immunoSEQ multiplex PCR; TCRdb has only the in-frame clones, and not every one. The data contain roughly 1.5 million clones, around 98% of them singletons. Sample: naive CD4+ T cells sorted from blood. Stated subset: CD45RA+ positively selected. These receptor sequences come from a man aged 25-40 years in good health.

The chain joins TRBV18 to TRBJ2-1; 14 bases align to TRBD2. The CDR3 extends over 15 amino acids. Losses at the gene ends were 1 base for V and 14 bases for J; bases not matched to a gene: 7. Germline assignment: CDR1 KGHSH and CDR2 LQKENI. CDR3 protein: CASSPRARLAGGEFF. The CDR3 DNA is TGTGCCAGCTCACCACGGGCCCGACTAGCGGGAGGGGAGTTCTTC.

The chain recombines TRBV4-1 with TRBJ2-5, with 11 bases that match TRBD2. This CDR3 is built from 15 residues. The J segment lost 4 bases and the V segment lost 6 bases, leaving 7 bases of the junction unmatched. CDR1 MGHRA and CDR2 YSYEKL come from the germline V gene. The CDR3 nucleotides are TGCGCCAGCAGGTTCGGGCTAGCGGGAGGAGAGACCCAGTACTTC. Translated: CASRFGLAGGETQYF.

The genes are TRBV11-2 and TRBJ2-7; D uncertain. Deletions cut 4 bases from V and 5 bases from J, with 9 bases between. The CDR3 contains 12 residues. The V gene's germline CDR1 is SGHAT and CDR2 FQNNGV. The CDR3, as DNA: TGTGCCAGCAGCTACCCGGTCCACGAGCAGTACTTC. Protein: CASSYPVHEQYF.

This chain links TRBV5-1 with TRBJ2-7; the D is unclear. The CDR3 totals 13 residues. The germline CDR1 and CDR2 sequences are SGHRS and YFSETQ. The V end lost 7 bases, the J end lost 0 bases, and 11 bases lay between the germline ends. CDR3: CASRRVGSYEQYF. CDR3 in DNA: TGCGCCAGCCGTCGGGTGGGCTCCTACGAGCAGTACTTC.

J is TRBJ2-1 and V is TRBV5-1; TRBD1 or TRBD2 may be the D gene (5 bases each). The V end was cut by 6 bases, the J end by 6 bases, with 19 bases between. CDR1 is SGHRS and CDR2 is YFSETQ in the germline V gene. The CDR3 runs 15 residues. This CDR3 is CASNQEAGLVNEQFF. The CDR3 coding sequence is TGCGCCAGCAACCAGGAGGCAGGGTTGGTCAATGAGCAGTTCTTC. The variable domain in full, completed from reference TRBV5-1 and TRBJ2-1, reads KAGVTQTPRYLIKTRGQQVTLSCSPISGHRSVSWYQQTPGQGLQFLFEYFSETQRNKGNFPGRFSGRQFSNSRSEMNVSTLELGDSALYLCASNQEAGLVNEQFFGPGTRLTVL.

The V and J genes are TRBV7-9 and TRBJ1-2; D not certain. CDR1 and CDR2 from the germline V gene are SEHNR and FQNEAQ (reference sequence). This CDR3 has 11 residues. Deletions cut 5 bases from V and 7 bases from J, with 8 bases between. The chain's CDR3 is CASSPSAGYTF. As DNA, the CDR3 is TGTGCCAGCAGCCCGTCGGCTGGCTACACCTTC. Using reference TRBV7-9 and TRBJ1-2 for the parts outside the CDR3, the full variable domain is DTGVSQNPRHKITKRGQNVTFRCDPISEHNRLYWYRQTLGQGPEFLTYFQNEAQLEKSRLLSDRFSAERPKGSFSTLEIQRTEQGDSAMYLCASSPSAGYTFGSGTRLTVV.

The J gene is TRBJ2-4, the V gene TRBV21-1; TRBD2, the table's D call, was not compared with the DNA. TRBV21-1 is shown as a pseudogene. This CDR3 is built from 16 residues. The chain's CDR3 is CASTQRGRRAKNIQYF. The CDR3 coding sequence is TGTGCCAGCACCCAACGCGGGAGAAGAGCCAAAAACATTCAGTACTTC.

The chain has TRBV5-6 and TRBJ2-2; D call uncertain. CDR1 is SGHDT, CDR2 YYEEEE, per germline. The CDR3 spans 15 residues. V lost 0 bases to trimming and J lost 2 bases, with 8 bases between them. The CDR3 spells CASSLGRANTGELFF. In DNA form, the CDR3 reads TGTGCCAGCAGCTTGGGCCGGGCAAACACCGGGGAGCTGTTTTTT.

The genes are TRBV10-3 and TRBJ2-5, with D maybe TRBD1 (6 bases). There are 16 residues in the CDR3. Germline V gene lookup returns CDR1 ENHRY and CDR2 SYGVKD. The V end was cut by 6 bases, the J end by 3 bases, with 20 bases between. CDR3 loop: CAISLALTGNEETQYF. The CDR3 DNA follows: TGTGCCATCAGCCTTGCACTTACAGGGAACGAAGAGACCCAGTACTTC.

The V gene is TRBV12-5, the J gene TRBJ2-5, with TRBD2 identical over 9 bases. The ends lost 3 bases at V and 5 bases at J; junction bases unmatched: 7. The CDR3 runs to 15 residues. CDR1 LGHNT and CDR2 FRNRAP come from the germline V gene. In nucleotides, the CDR3 is TGTGCTAGTGGTTTAGGGGTAGCGGGAGCTGAGACCCAGTACTTC. It codes for CASGLGVAGAETQYF.

The chain has TRBV2 and TRBJ2-3; tentative D call: TRBD1 (6 bases). Trimming left V 3 bases short and J 0 bases short, with 10 bases between. The CDR3 loop spans 15 amino acids. The germline gives CDR1 SNHLY, CDR2 FYNNEI. As DNA, the CDR3 is TGTGCCAGCAGTGAGGACAGCCCTAGCACAGATACGCAGTATTTT. Protein product: CASSEDSPSTDTQYF.

V is TRBV5-1 and J is TRBJ2-7, with D possibly being TRBD1 or TRBD2 (6 bases each). This CDR3 region has 13 residues. Per the germline V gene, CDR1 is SGHRS and CDR2 is YFSETQ. V dropped 2 bases and J dropped 3 bases, with 9 bases sitting between them. CDR3 DNA sequence: TGCGCCAGCAGCTTCAGGGGAGGCTACGAGCAGTACTTC. Residues: CASSFRGGYEQYF.

The chain has TRBV7-6 and TRBJ2-2; D ambiguous. CDR3 length equals 12 residues. Germline-derived CDR1 and CDR2 are SGHVS and FNYEAQ. Trimming took 1 base from V and 6 from J, leaving 3 bases between them. For the CDR3, the DNA is TGTGCCAGCAGCTTAGGACCCGGGGAGCTGTTTTTT. Translating it yields CASSLGPGELFF.

V usage is TRBV7-2 and J usage is TRBJ1-5; perhaps TRBD1 as D (5 bases). In germline, CDR1 is SGHTA, CDR2 FQGNSA. V lost 4 bases and J 5 bases, leaving 9 bases between the germline ends. The CDR3 contains 13 residues. For the CDR3, the DNA is TGTGCCAGCAGCTCAGACAGTTATCAGCCCCAGCATTTT. It encodes CASSSDSYQPQHF.

The chain carries TRBV7-2 and TRBJ2-2; D is ambiguous. Trimming shortened V by 5 bases and J by 6 bases, and 7 bases separated the two germline ends. Germline assignment: CDR1 SGHTA and CDR2 FQGNSA. The CDR3 has 12 amino acids. CDR3 in amino acids: CASSPISGELFF. The CDR3 nucleotides read TGTGCCAGCAGCCCCATCTCCGGGGAGCTGTTTTTT.

The chain is built from TRBV2 and TRBJ1-1; D perhaps matches TRBD1 (5 bases). There are 13 residues in the CDR3. Trimming stripped 3 bases from V and 5 bases from J, with 10 bases between. Germline V gene lookup returns CDR1 SNHLY and CDR2 FYNNEI. The CDR3 here is CASSDPGWTEAFF. In nucleotides, the CDR3 is TGTGCCAGCAGTGATCCAGGGTGGACTGAAGCTTTCTTT.

This clone was detected ten times or more. The V gene is TRBV2, the J gene TRBJ2-7; D is tentatively TRBD1 or TRBD2 (6 bases each). The CDR3 length is 17 residues. The V gene's germline CDR1 is SNHLY and CDR2 FYNNEI. V lost 6 bases and J lost 3, with 24 bases in between. The CDR3 DNA reads as TGTGCCAGCAGCCTTCTTCATCGGGGGCCGGAGGGCTACGAGCAGTACTTC. Translating it yields CASSLLHRGPEGYEQYF. Full variable domain (missing parts from reference TRBV2 and TRBJ2-7): EPEVTQTPSHQVTQMGQEVILRCVPISNHLYFYWYRQILGQKVEFLVSFYNNEISEKSEIFDDQFSVERPDGSNFTLKIRSTKLEDSAMYFCASSLLHRGPEGYEQYFGPGTRLTVT.